The next 22 T cell receptor beta chains were all read from a single sample in a study of blood T cells in healthy people across ages. With a J-beta primer mix and a sample-barcoded 5' primer, a second PCR ran roughly 6 to 12 cycles. A single record per CDR3 protein comes from TCRdb applying MiXCR to the 5' RACE reads. The profile covers roughly 1,300,000 distinct CDR3 sequences, with approximately 63% appearing a single time and roughly 7% taken by the ten largest. Specimen: blood. Receptor source: a young man in good health.

The V call is TRBV20-1, the J call TRBJ1-6, with D unclear. Looked up from germline, CDR1 is DFQATT and CDR2 is SNEGSKA (reference sequence). This CDR3 region has 14 residues. With 0 bases removed from V and 3 bases from J, the gap between germline ends came to 6 bases. DNA for the CDR3: TGCAGTGCTAGAGATCGGAGCTATAATTCACCCCTCCACTTT. This encodes CSARDRSYNSPLHF.

J is TRBJ2-2 and V is TRBV29-1; no definite D call. Per the germline V gene, CDR1 is SQVTM and CDR2 is ANQGSEA. The length of the CDR3 is 14 residues. Trimming took off 0 bases at V and 5 bases at J, with 10 bases between the two ends. CDR3 nucleotide sequence: TGCAGCGTTGAAGAACCGGATTGGACCGGGGAGCTGTTTTTT. Amino acids: CSVEEPDWTGELFF.

The genes are TRBV10-2 and TRBJ2-2; possible D gene TRBD1, 6 bases. Germline CDR1 WSHSY, CDR2 SAAADI. There are 14 residues in the CDR3. Trimming removed 4 bases from V and 7 bases from J, with 13 bases in between. The CDR3 coding sequence is TGCGCCAGCAGTGTTAAGGGGGTCTTCGGGGAGCTGTTTTTT. Translating it yields CASSVKGVFGELFF.

The V gene is TRBV27, the J gene TRBJ2-5; 8 bases fit TRBD2. Per germline, CDR1 MNHEY and CDR2 SMNVEV (reference sequence). This CDR3 region has 16 residues. J gave up 2 bases and V 4 bases, and 9 bases lay outside the gene matches. The CDR3 loop reads CASSSRQREPQETQYF. CDR3 DNA: TGTGCCAGCAGTTCAAGACAGCGGGAGCCACAAGAGACCCAGTACTTC.

The CDR3 is CASSRVYGYTF. The DNA of the CDR3 is TGTGCCAGCAGTCGGGTATATGGCTACACCTTC. The chain carries TRBV6-2 or TRBV6-3 and TRBJ1-2; D gene ambiguous. Germline CDR1 is MNHEY and CDR2 is SVGEGT. V was trimmed by 5 bases and J by 5 bases, leaving 6 bases between them. The length of the CDR3 is 11 residues.

The chain joins TRBV12-3 or TRBV12-4 to TRBJ2-7; TRBD1 might be the D (5 bases). CDR3 length: 14 residues. Trimming took off 7 bases at V and 2 bases at J, with 15 bases between the two ends. The CDR3 protein is CASKNSRGTYEQYF. CDR3 nucleotides: TGTGCCAGCAAAAACTCAAGGGGAACCTACGAGCAGTACTTC.

The rearrangement joins TRBV15 to TRBJ2-1, with 10 positions matching TRBD1. The trim removed 8 bases at V and 10 bases at J, leaving 8 bases unmatched. Germline lookup yields CDR1 LNHNV and CDR2 YYDKDF (reference sequence). The CDR3 consists of 13 residues. The CDR3 here is CATSDRGGGEQFF. DNA of the CDR3: TGTGCCACCTCGGACAGGGGGGGAGGCGAGCAGTTCTTC.

The sample holds a few counts of this clonotype. The V call is TRBV12-3 or TRBV12-4, the J call TRBJ2-6, with D unresolved. With 3 bases removed from V and 2 bases from J, the gap between germline ends came to 11 bases. The CDR3 contains 16 residues. CDR3: CASSLIIGAGANVLTF. In nucleotides, the CDR3 is TGTGCCAGCAGTTTGATTATAGGCGCTGGGGCCAACGTCCTGACTTTC.

This sequence joins TRBV6-1 and TRBJ1-2; 9 bases are shared with TRBD1. Germline trimming cut 6 bases from V and 4 bases from J; bases unmatched to any gene: 21. Germline-derived CDR1 and CDR2 are MNHNS and SASEGT. The CDR3 consists of 19 residues. CDR3 coding DNA: TGTGCCAGCAGCCGGGACCCCTACAGGGGGCCCTCATCCTCCTATGGCTACACCTTC. As protein: CASSRDPYRGPSSSYGYTF.

The gene calls are TRBV12-3 or TRBV12-4 and TRBJ2-1; no clear D. The germline V and J ends were trimmed by 3 bases and 3 bases, with 12 bases remaining between them. The CDR3 runs to 15 residues. The CDR3 here is CASSLRDPNYNEQFF. In DNA form, the CDR3 reads TGTGCCAGCAGTTTGAGAGACCCGAACTACAATGAGCAGTTCTTC.

The chain employs TRBV18 and TRBJ1-2; maybe TRBD1 (6 bases). The CDR3 sequence is 15 residues long. Germline CDR1 KGHSH, CDR2 LQKENI. The ends were cut back, 3 bases at V and 6 bases at J, with 17 bases in the middle. CDR3 in amino acids: CASSPGGASQNGYTF. Written as DNA, the CDR3 is TGTGCCAGCTCACCTGGGGGCGCCAGTCAAAATGGCTACACCTTC. The full variable domain, rest sourced from reference TRBV18 and TRBJ1-2, is NAGVMQNPRHLVRRRGQEARLRCSPMKGHSHVYWYRQLPEEGLKFMVYLQKENIIDESGMPKERFSAEFPKEGPSILRIQQVVRGDSAAYFCASSPGGASQNGYTFGSGTRLTVV.

V usage is TRBV6-5 and J usage is TRBJ1-2; maybe TRBD1 (5 bases). This CDR3 has 16 amino acids. Germline CDR1 is MNHEY and CDR2 is SVGAGI. With 8 bases removed from V and 6 bases from J, the gap between germline ends came to 25 bases. This CDR3 is CASSQPGGAQEDGYTF. The CDR3 DNA is TGTGCCAGCTCCCAACCCGGGGGAGCACAGGAGGATGGCTACACCTTC.

This chain joins TRBV27 and TRBJ2-4; D call uncertain. The J call could be wrong; TRBJ2-7 is a better fit for the DNA end. This CDR3 is 13 amino acids long. Germline lookup yields CDR1 MNHEY and CDR2 SMNVEV (reference sequence). For the CDR3, the DNA is TGTGCCAGCAGTCCATACGACACCTACGAGCAGTACTTC. It yields the protein CASSPYDTYEQYF.

This clonotype was detected ten times or more. The chain is built from TRBV18 and TRBJ2-1; 10 bases line up with TRBD2. In germline, CDR1 is KGHSH, CDR2 LQKENI. CDR3 size: 16 residues. The trim removed 3 bases at V and 1 base at J, leaving 3 bases unmatched. The CDR3 reads CASSPTSGFSYNEQFF. CDR3 nucleotides: TGTGCCAGCTCACCGACTAGCGGGTTTTCCTACAATGAGCAGTTCTTC. The entire variable domain, with the rest obtained from reference TRBV18 and TRBJ2-1, is as follows: NAGVMQNPRHLVRRRGQEARLRCSPMKGHSHVYWYRQLPEEGLKFMVYLQKENIIDESGMPKERFSAEFPKEGPSILRIQQVVRGDSAAYFCASSPTSGFSYNEQFFGPGTRLTVL.

The gene calls are TRBV12-3 or TRBV12-4 and TRBJ1-1; TRBD1 is a possible D gene (6 bases). The V end was cut by 2 bases, the J end by 11 bases, with 9 bases between. The CDR3 extends over 11 amino acids. CDR3 amino acids: CASSLRGWAFF. The CDR3 region has the DNA TGTGCCAGCAGTTTAAGGGGGTGGGCTTTCTTT.

The V and J genes are TRBV10-3 and TRBJ2-1; no definite D call. Germline V gene lookup returns CDR1 ENHRY and CDR2 SYGVKD. The CDR3 spans 12 residues. V shed 2 bases and J shed 5 bases, with 4 bases lying between them. The CDR3 nucleotides are TGTGCCATCAGTGAGACAAACAATGAGCAGTTCTTC. Amino acid sequence: CAISETNNEQFF.

The gene calls are TRBV2 and TRBJ2-1; 7 bases map to TRBD2. The CDR3 spans 19 residues. The V segment lost 0 bases and the J segment 3 bases; nucleotides outside the gene matches: 14. CDR1 SNHLY and CDR2 FYNNEI come from the germline V gene. The CDR3 sequence: CASSEAIPPGGLLYNEQFF. The CDR3 DNA reads TGTGCCAGCAGTGAAGCGATTCCTCCGGGAGGCCTTCTCTACAATGAGCAGTTCTTC.

The gene calls are TRBV4-1 and TRBJ2-1; TRBD2 agrees at 14 bases. There are 17 residues in the CDR3. J lost 6 bases, V lost 1 base, and 5 bases had no gene match. Germline CDR1 and CDR2: MGHRA and YSYEKL. In nucleotides, the CDR3 is TGCGCCAGCAGCCAAGGGCTTGGGACTAGCGGGGGCAATGAGCAGTTCTTC. It is translated as CASSQGLGTSGGNEQFF.

V gene TRBV7-2 combines with J gene TRBJ2-7; TRBD2 matches 7 bases. V gave up 5 bases and J gave up 4 bases; unmatched junction bases: 14. This CDR3 is 16 amino acids long. Germline V gene data show CDR1 as SGHTA and CDR2 as FQGNSA. CDR3 protein: CASSLGGDSRRYEQYF. Here the CDR3 DNA reads TGTGCCAGCAGCCTGGGAGGGGATTCCAGGAGATACGAGCAGTACTTC.

This clonotype appeared once. A much larger clone lies one base from this, so it may be a read error. The chain employs TRBV20-1 and TRBJ2-1; D unclear. The CDR3 consists of 14 residues. Trimming took 2 bases from V and 0 from J, leaving 8 bases between them. In germline, CDR1 is DFQATT, CDR2 SNEGSKA (reference sequence). DNA of the CDR3: TGCAGTGCTAGATCTGGCGCCTCCTACAATGAGCAGTTCTTC. Protein: CSARSGASYNEQFF.

This chain uses TRBV6-6 with TRBJ1-1; tentatively, D is TRBD1 (5 bases). Germline CDR1 and CDR2: MNHNY and SVGAGI (reference sequence). V was clipped by 2 bases and J by 0 bases, with 10 bases between them. This CDR3 spans 15 amino acids. In DNA, the CDR3 is TGTGCCAGCAGTTACGGCGGGGCACTGAACACTGAAGCTTTCTTT. Encoded protein: CASSYGGALNTEAFF.

The chain uses TRBV6-6 and TRBJ2-7; D unclear. V was trimmed by 11 bases and J by 6 bases, leaving 11 bases between them. Germline V CDR1 and CDR2: MNHNY, SVGAGI (reference sequence). This CDR3 is built from 10 residues. The CDR3 spells CAQPQAEQYF. Written as DNA, the CDR3 is TGTGCCCAGCCCCAGGCCGAGCAGTACTTC.